This section outlines one T cell receptor beta chain sequence together with its context. Authors' analysis steps: Filtering differed since immunoSEQ provided only junctions, with no quality scores. Assay: immunoSEQ multiplex PCR; the TCRdb copy retains only in-frame clones and omits some. The D gene and trimming were derived from the DNA, and the V and J assignments and clone size from that table. The table includes approximately 500,000 clones, almost 97% detected once. Donors comprised healthy HIV-negative adults lacking recent acute infections or vaccinations. Nashville, Tennessee was home to all donors, who were Caucasian adults. This sample was included in a study of shared clonotypes between healthy human individuals. V lost 6 bases and J lost 6, with 17 bases in between. From germline, CDR1 is MNHEY and CDR2 SVGAGI. This CDR3 contains 14 residues.

Specimen: naive CD4+ T cells sorted from blood. Stated subset: CD45RA+ positively selected. The chain combines TRBV6-5 with TRBJ1-2; D may be TRBD1 (6 bases). The sequence came from a woman in her thirties in good health. The CDR3 loop is CASRRTGPPDGYTF. DNA for the CDR3: TGTGCCAGCAGGCGCACAGGGCCCCCTGATGGCTACACCTTC.